This T cell receptor (beta chain) was observed in a study of T-cell memory formation after mild COVID-19. Study at large: The TCR clusters were mostly specific to one donor. Study-level findings and limits: In second-wave clones peaking day 37, SARS-CoV-2 specificity remained unconfirmed. That cross-reactive memory joined was suggested by some responding clones appearing in pre-infection memory.

Each CDR3 protein gets one entry after TCRdb re-called the 5' RACE reads with MiXCR. The repertoire consists of 350,000 to 550,000 distinct CDR3 sequences, with roughly 17% occurring once and the leading ten covering about 22%. A note on this clonotype: Its antigen is unknown.

Germline V gene data show CDR1 as SGHAT and CDR2 as FQNNGV. V was cut by 3 bases and J by 0 bases, with 4 bases left in between. The CDR3 extends over 13 amino acids. Sequenced sample: PBMCs or a T cell subset sorted from them (not recorded which). This clonotype was sampled from a man younger than 30 who had mild COVID-19 (a few samples of this study predate the infection). Cell type and time point are not known. The V and J genes are TRBV11-2 and TRBJ2-3; D gene unclear. The CDR3 sequence is CASSFISTDTQYF. CDR3 DNA sequence: TGTGCCAGCAGCTTCATCAGCACAGATACGCAGTATTTT.